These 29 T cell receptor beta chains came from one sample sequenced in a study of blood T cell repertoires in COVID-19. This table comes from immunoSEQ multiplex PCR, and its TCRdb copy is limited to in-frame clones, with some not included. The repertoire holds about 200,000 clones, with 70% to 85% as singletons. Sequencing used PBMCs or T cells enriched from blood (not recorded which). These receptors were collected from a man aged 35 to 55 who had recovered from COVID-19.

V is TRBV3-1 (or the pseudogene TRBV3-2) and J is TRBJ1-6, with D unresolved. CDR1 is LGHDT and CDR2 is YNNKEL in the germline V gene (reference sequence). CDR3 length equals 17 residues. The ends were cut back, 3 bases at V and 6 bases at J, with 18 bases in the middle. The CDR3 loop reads CASSHLSKGGSNSPLHF. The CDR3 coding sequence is TGTGCCAGCAGCCACCTCTCGAAGGGAGGGAGTAATTCACCCCTCCACTTT.

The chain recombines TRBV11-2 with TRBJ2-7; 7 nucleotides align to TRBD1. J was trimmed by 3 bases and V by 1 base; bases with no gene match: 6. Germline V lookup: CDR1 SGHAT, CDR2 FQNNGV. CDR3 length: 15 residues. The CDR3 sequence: CASSLGTGLSYEQYF. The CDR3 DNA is TGTGCCAGCAGCTTAGGGACAGGTCTAAGCTACGAGCAGTACTTC. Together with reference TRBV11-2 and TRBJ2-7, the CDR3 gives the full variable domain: EAGVAQSPRYKIIEKRQSVAFWCNPISGHATLYWYQQILGQGPKLLIQFQNNGVVDDSQLPKDRFSAERLKGVDSTLKIQPAKLEDSAVYLCASSLGTGLSYEQYFGPGTRLTVT.

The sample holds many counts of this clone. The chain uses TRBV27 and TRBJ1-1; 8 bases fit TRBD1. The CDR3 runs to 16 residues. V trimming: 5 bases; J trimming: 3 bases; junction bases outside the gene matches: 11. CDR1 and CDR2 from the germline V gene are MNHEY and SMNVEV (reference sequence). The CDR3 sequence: CASSPQGARGYTEAFF. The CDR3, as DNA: TGTGCCAGCAGTCCCCAGGGGGCGCGTGGATACACTGAAGCTTTCTTT.

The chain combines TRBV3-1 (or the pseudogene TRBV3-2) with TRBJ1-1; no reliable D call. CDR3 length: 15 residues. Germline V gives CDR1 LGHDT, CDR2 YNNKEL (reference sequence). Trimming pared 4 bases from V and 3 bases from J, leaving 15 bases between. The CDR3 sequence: CASSPAADMDTEAFF. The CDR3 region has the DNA TGTGCCAGCAGCCCGGCCGCCGACATGGACACTGAAGCTTTCTTT.

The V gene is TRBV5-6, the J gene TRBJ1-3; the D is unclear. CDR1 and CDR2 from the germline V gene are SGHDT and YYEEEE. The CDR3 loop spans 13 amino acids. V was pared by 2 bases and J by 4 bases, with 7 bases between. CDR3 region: CASSFAAGNTIYF. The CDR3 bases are TGTGCCAGCAGCTTCGCTGCGGGAAACACCATATATTTT.

Here the CDR3 DNA reads TGTGCCAGCAGCTTCGCGGGAGGGCCTCTAAATGAGCAGTTCTTC. Residues: CASSFAGGPLNEQFF. The chain combines TRBV11-3 with TRBJ2-1; 9 bases are a match to TRBD2. The CDR3 is 15 amino acids. V shed 3 bases, J shed 7 bases, and the junction held 7 bases outside the gene matches. Germline CDR1 is SGHNT and CDR2 is YENEEA. Based on the CDR3 plus reference TRBV11-3 and TRBJ2-1, the full variable domain is EAGVVQSPRYKIIEKKQPVAFWCNPISGHNTLYWYLQNLGQGPELLIRYENEEAVDDSQLPKDRFSAERLKGVDSTLKIQPAELGDSAVYLCASSFAGGPLNEQFFGPGTRLTVL.

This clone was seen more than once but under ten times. The CDR3 sequence is CASSPGLWGYTF. The CDR3 DNA reads TGTGCCAGCAGTCCGGGACTATGGGGCTACACCTTC. The chain links TRBV28 to TRBJ1-2, with a possible D match to TRBD1 (5 bases). V was pared by 5 bases and J by 8 bases, with 12 bases between. CDR1 MDHEN and CDR2 SYDVKM come from the germline V gene. The CDR3 covers 12 residues.

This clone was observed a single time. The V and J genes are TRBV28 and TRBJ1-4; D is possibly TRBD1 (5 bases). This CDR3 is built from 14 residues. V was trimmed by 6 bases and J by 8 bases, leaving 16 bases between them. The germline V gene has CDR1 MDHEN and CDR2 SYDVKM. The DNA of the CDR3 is TGTGCCAGCAGACCCGGGGGAGCGGGGGAAAAACTGTTTTTT. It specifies CASRPGGAGEKLFF.

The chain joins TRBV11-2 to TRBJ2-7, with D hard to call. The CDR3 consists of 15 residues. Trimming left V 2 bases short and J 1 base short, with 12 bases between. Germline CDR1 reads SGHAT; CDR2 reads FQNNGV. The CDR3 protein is CASSLYTVASYEQYF. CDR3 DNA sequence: TGTGCCAGCAGCTTATATACAGTTGCGTCCTACGAGCAGTACTTC.

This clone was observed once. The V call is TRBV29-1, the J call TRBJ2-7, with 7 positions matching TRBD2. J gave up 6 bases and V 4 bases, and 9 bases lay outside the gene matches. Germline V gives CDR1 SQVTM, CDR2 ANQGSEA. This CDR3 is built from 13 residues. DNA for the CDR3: TGCAGCGTTGTGGCGGGAGCCCGGGGCGAGCAGTACTTC. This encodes CSVVAGARGEQYF.

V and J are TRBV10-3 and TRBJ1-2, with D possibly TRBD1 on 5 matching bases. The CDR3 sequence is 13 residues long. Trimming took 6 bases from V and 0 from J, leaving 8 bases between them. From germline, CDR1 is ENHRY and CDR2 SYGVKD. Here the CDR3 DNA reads TGTGCCATCAGCCGACAGCCTAACTATGGCTACACCTTC. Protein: CAISRQPNYGYTF.

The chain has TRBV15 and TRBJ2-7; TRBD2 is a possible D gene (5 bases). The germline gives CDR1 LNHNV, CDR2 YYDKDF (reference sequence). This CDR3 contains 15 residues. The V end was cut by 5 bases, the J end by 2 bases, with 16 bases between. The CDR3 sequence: CATSGTMGAAYEQYF. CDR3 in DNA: TGTGCCACCAGCGGTACGATGGGAGCCGCCTACGAGCAGTACTTC. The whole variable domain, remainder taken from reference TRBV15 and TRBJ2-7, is DAMVIQNPRYQVTQFGKPVTLSCSQTLNHNVMYWYQQKSSQAPKLLFHYYDKDFNNEADTPDNFQSRRPNTSFCFLDIRSPGLGDTAMYLCATSGTMGAAYEQYFGPGTRLTVT.

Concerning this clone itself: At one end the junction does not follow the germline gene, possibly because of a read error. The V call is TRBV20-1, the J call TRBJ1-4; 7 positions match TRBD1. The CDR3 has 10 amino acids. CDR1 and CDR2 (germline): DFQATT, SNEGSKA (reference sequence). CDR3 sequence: CSADDAGQFF. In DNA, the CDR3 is TGCAGTGCCGACGATGCGGGACAGTTCTTT.

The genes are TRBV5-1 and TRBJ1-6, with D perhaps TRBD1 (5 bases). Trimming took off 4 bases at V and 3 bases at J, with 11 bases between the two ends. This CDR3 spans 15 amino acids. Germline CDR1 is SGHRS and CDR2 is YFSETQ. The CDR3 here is CASSPPDSYNSPLHF. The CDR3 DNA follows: TGCGCCAGCAGCCCTCCCGACAGCTATAATTCACCCCTCCACTTT.

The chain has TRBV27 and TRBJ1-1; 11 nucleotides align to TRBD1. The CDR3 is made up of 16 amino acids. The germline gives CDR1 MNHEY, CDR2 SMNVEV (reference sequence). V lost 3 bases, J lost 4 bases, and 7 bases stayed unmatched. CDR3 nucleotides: TGTGCCAGCAGTTTCAGGACAGGGGGCGCGGGCACTGAAGCTTTCTTT. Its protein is CASSFRTGGAGTEAFF.

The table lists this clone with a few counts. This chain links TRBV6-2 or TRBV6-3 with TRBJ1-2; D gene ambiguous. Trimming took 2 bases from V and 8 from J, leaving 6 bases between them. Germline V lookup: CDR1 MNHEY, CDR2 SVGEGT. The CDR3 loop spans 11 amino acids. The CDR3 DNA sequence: TGTGCCAGCAGTTACCCTGTCGGCTACACCTTC. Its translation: CASSYPVGYTF.

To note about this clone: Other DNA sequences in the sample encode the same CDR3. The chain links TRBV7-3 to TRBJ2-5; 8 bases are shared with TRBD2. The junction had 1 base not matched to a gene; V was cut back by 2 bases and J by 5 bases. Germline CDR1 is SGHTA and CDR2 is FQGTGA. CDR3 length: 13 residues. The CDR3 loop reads CASSLREGETQYF. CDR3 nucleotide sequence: TGTGCCAGCAGCTTACGGGAGGGTGAGACCCAGTACTTC.

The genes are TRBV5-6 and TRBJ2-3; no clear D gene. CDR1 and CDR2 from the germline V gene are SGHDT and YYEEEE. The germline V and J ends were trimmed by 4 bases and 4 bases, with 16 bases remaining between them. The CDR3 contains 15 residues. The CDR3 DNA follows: TGTGCCAGCAGCCAACCCCACGACACGCCAGATACGCAGTATTTT. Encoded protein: CASSQPHDTPDTQYF.

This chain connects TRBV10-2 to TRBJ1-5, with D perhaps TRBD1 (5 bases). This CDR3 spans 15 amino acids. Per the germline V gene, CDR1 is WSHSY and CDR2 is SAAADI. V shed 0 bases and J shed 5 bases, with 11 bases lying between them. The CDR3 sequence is CASSESRQGYQPQHF. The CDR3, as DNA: TGCGCCAGCAGTGAGTCGAGGCAGGGTTATCAGCCCCAGCATTTT.

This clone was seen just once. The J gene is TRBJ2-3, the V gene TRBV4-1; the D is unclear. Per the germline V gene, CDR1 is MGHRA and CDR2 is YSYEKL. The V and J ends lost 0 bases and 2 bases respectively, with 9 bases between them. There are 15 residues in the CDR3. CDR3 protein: CASSQDRFSTDTQYF. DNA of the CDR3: TGCGCCAGCAGCCAAGACCGGTTTTCCACAGATACGCAGTATTTT.

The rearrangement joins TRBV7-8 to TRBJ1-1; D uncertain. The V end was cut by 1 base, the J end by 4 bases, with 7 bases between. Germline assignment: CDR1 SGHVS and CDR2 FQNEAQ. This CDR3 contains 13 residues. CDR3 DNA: TGTGCCAGCAGCTTAGGCGTTAGCACTGAAGCTTTCTTT. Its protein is CASSLGVSTEAFF. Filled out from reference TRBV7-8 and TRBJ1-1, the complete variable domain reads GAGVSQSPRYKVAKRGQDVALRCDPISGHVSLFWYQQALGQGPEFLTYFQNEAQLDKSGLPSDRFFAERPEGSVSTLKIQRTQQEDSAVYLCASSLGVSTEAFFGQGTRLTVV.

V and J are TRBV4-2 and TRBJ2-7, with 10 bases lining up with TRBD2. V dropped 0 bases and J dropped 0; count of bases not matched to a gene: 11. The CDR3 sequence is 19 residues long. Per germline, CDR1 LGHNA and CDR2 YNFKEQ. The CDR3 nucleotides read TGTGCCAGCAGCCAAGATATTGGACTAGCGGTAAAAAGCTCCTACGAGCAGTACTTC. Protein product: CASSQDIGLAVKSSYEQYF.

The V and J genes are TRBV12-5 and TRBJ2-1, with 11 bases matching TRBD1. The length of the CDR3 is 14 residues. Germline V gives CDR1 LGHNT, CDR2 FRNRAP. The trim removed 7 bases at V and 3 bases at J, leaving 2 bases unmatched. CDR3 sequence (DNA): TGTGCTAGTGCCGGGACAGGGGGCTACAATGAGCAGTTCTTC. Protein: CASAGTGGYNEQFF.

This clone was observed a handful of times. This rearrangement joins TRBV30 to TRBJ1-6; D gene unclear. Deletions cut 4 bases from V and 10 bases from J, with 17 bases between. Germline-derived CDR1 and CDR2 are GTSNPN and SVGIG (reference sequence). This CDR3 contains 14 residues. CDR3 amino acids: CAWTPGGRGSPLHF. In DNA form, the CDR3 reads TGTGCCTGGACCCCCGGAGGTAGAGGATCACCCCTCCACTTT.

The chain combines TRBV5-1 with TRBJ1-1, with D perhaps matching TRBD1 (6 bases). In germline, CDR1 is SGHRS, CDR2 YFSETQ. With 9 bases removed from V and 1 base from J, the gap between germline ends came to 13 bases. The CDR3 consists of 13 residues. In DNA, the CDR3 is TGCGCCACCCAGGGGCTAGAGAACACTGAAGCTTTCTTT. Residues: CATQGLENTEAFF.

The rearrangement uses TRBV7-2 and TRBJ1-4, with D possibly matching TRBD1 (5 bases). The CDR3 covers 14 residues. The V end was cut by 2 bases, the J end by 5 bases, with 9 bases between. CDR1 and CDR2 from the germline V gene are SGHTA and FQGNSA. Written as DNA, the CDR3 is TGTGCCAGCAGCTTAAAGGGGTCGAATGAAAAACTGTTTTTT. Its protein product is CASSLKGSNEKLFF.

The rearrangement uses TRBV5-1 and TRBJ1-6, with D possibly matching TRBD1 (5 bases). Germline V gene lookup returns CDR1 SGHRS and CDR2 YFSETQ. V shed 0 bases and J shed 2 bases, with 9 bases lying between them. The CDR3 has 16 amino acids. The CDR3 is CASSLGLGPYNSPLHF. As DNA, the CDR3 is TGCGCCAGCAGCTTGGGGCTGGGGCCCTATAATTCACCCCTCCACTTT.

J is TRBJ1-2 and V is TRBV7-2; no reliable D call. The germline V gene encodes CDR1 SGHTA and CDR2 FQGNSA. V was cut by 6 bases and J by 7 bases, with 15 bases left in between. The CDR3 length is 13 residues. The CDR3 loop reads CASSPERVGGYTF. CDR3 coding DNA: TGTGCCAGCAGTCCCGAGAGGGTTGGTGGCTACACCTTC.

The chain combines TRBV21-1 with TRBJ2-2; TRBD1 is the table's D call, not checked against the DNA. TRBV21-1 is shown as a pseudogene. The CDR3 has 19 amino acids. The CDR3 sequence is CASSKRTICQGARTGELFF. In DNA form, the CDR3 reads TGTGCCAGCAGCAAACGTACAATATGTCAGGGGGCGCGTACCGGGGAGCTGTTTTTT.